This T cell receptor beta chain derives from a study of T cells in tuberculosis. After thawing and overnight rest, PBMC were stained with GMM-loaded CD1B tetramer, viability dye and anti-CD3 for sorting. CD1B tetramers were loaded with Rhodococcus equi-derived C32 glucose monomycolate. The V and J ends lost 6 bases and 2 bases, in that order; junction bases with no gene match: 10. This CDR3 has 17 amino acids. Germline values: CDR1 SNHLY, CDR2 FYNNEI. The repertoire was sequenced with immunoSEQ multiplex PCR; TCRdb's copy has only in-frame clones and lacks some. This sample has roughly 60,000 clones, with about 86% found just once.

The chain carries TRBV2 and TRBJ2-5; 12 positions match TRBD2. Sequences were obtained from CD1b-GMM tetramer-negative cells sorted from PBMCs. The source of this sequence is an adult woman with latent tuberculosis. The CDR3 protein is CASSYRTSGERQETQYF. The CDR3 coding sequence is TGTGCCAGCAGCTATAGGACTAGCGGGGAAAGGCAAGAGACCCAGTACTTC.